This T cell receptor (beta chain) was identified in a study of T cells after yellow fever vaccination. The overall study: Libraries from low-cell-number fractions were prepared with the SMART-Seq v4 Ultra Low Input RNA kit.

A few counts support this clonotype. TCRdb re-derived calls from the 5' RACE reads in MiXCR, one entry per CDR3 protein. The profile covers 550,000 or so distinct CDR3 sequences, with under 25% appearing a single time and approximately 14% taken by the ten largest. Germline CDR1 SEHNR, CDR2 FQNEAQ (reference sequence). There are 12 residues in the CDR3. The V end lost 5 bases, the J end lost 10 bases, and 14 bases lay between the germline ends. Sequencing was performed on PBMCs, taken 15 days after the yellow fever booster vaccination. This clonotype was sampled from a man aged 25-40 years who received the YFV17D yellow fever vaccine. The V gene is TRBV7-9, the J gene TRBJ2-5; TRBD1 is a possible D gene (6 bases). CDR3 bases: TGTGCCAGCAGCCAAACAGGGCGCAACCAGTACTTC. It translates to CASSQTGRNQYF.